The 15 T cell receptor beta chains below come from one sample, sequenced in a study of T cells in Graves' hyperthyroidism and ophthalmopathy (dated by TCRdb to between 2019 and 2020). The library was obtained by multiplex PCR. The sequencer listed for this sample is Illumina HiSeq 2000. The TCR beta CDR3 regions were amplified from RNA transcripts. The first round of RT-PCR for the TCR CDR3 was performed with the HTBI primer set and the Qiagen OneStep RT-PCR kit. Clones were called with MiXCR by TCRdb after fastp trimmed the public reads at Q25, and only in-frame beta chains were retained. Every entry covers one CDR3 protein and lists the most common genes and DNA from its rows. The sample contains 220,000 or so distinct CDR3 sequences, less than 20% of them found a single time. The top ten clonotypes cover approximately 30% of the sample. The sequenced sample was blood. The receptors were sampled from a woman younger than 35 with Graves' ophthalmopathy.

This clonotype was seen many times. The V gene is TRBV5-1, the J gene TRBJ2-3, with D tentatively TRBD1 (5 bases). From germline, CDR1 is SGHRS and CDR2 YFSETQ. There are 15 residues in the CDR3. The germline V and J ends were trimmed by 1 base and 3 bases, with 12 bases remaining between them. The CDR3, as DNA: TGCGCCAGCAGCTTGTTGCAGGGTTTGACAGATACGCAGTATTTT. Translated: CASSLLQGLTDTQYF.

This clonotype came up a few times. This chain links TRBV4-2 with TRBJ2-1, with D unclear. V lost 6 bases to trimming and J lost 9 bases, with 9 bases between them. Per the germline V gene, CDR1 is LGHNA and CDR2 is YNFKEQ. The CDR3 contains 11 residues. The CDR3, as DNA: TGTGCCAGCAGTCTTGCGGTTGAGCAGTTCTTC. Translated, it gives CASSLAVEQFF.

This clonotype was detected many times. The chain couples TRBV2 to TRBJ2-7; D is unclear. In germline, CDR1 is SNHLY, CDR2 FYNNEI. V shed 5 bases and J shed 9 bases, with 11 bases lying between them. The CDR3 totals 11 residues. The CDR3 here is CASSRRVGQYF. CDR3 DNA sequence: TGTGCCAGCAGTCGTCGGGTAGGGCAGTACTTC.

Ten or more counts support this clonotype. V is TRBV20-1 and J is TRBJ2-5; the D gene is possibly TRBD2 (5 bases). CDR1 and CDR2 from the germline V gene are DFQATT and SNEGSKA (reference sequence). Trimming cost V 4 bases and J 0 bases, with 9 bases left between them. This CDR3 comprises 13 residues. The CDR3 reads CSAMDWHQETQYF. As DNA, the CDR3 is TGCAGTGCTATGGACTGGCACCAAGAGACCCAGTACTTC.

The chain combines TRBV11-2 with TRBJ2-1, with 14 nucleotides matching TRBD2. Germline loops: CDR1 SGHAT, CDR2 FQNNGV. This CDR3 has 17 amino acids. Losses at the gene ends were 2 bases for V and 8 bases for J; bases not matched to a gene: 8. The CDR3: CASSLSLRTSGRYEQFF. The CDR3 nucleotides read TGTGCCAGCAGCTTATCTCTGAGGACTAGCGGGAGGTATGAGCAGTTCTTC. Together with reference TRBV11-2 and TRBJ2-1, the CDR3 gives the full variable domain: EAGVAQSPRYKIIEKRQSVAFWCNPISGHATLYWYQQILGQGPKLLIQFQNNGVVDDSQLPKDRFSAERLKGVDSTLKIQPAKLEDSAVYLCASSLSLRTSGRYEQFFGPGTRLTVL.

In its sample, this clonotype was seen many times. The genes are TRBV6-2 or TRBV6-3 and TRBJ1-2; TRBD1 is a possible D gene (5 bases). The V end was cut by 5 bases, the J end by 2 bases, with 21 bases between. The germline CDR1 and CDR2 sequences are MNHEY and SVGEGT. The CDR3 is made up of 17 amino acids. The CDR3 spells CASSTDTPREENYGYTF. Here the CDR3 DNA reads TGTGCCAGCAGTACGGACACACCGAGGGAAGAGAACTATGGCTACACCTTC.

The chain is built from TRBV5-6 and TRBJ2-3; D is uncertain. CDR3 length: 16 residues. Looked up from germline, CDR1 is SGHDT and CDR2 is YYEEEE. With 0 bases removed from V and 5 bases from J, the gap between germline ends came to 16 bases. DNA for the CDR3: TGTGCCAGCAGCTTGGACGGCTTGCGTATGGTAGATACGCAGTATTTT. Translating gives CASSLDGLRMVDTQYF.

The table lists this clonotype with many counts. V gene TRBV29-1 combines with J gene TRBJ2-1; D possibly corresponds to TRBD1 (6 bases). Germline values: CDR1 SQVTM, CDR2 ANQGSEA. The CDR3 sequence is 15 residues long. V was trimmed by 0 bases and J by 4 bases, leaving 13 bases between them. CDR3 sequence reads: CSVEDHTQGYNEQFF. CDR3 DNA sequence: TGCAGCGTTGAAGATCATACGCAGGGGTACAATGAGCAGTTCTTC.

Many counts were recorded for this clonotype. The chain couples TRBV19 to TRBJ1-2; D is uncertain. CDR1 is LNHDA and CDR2 is SQIVND in the germline V gene (reference sequence). The CDR3 spans 12 residues. V was pared by 6 bases and J by 5 bases, with 10 bases between. The CDR3 DNA is TGTGCCAGTAGCTCCGGGAAGTATGGCTACACCTTC. Amino acids: CASSSGKYGYTF.

The V call is TRBV27, the J call TRBJ2-1; 12 bases match TRBD2. The ends lost 6 bases at V and 6 bases at J; junction bases unmatched: 6. This CDR3 is 15 amino acids long. CDR1 is MNHEY, CDR2 SMNVEV, per germline (reference sequence). DNA of the CDR3: TGTGCCAGCAGCCAGACTAGCGGGAGTGTCAATGAGCAGTTCTTC. This translates into CASSQTSGSVNEQFF.

The rearrangement uses TRBV20-1 and TRBJ2-3; D is possibly TRBD2 (6 bases). CDR3 length equals 16 residues. The germline gives CDR1 DFQATT, CDR2 SNEGSKA (reference sequence). Trimming pared 0 bases from V and 8 bases from J, leaving 21 bases between. The CDR3 nucleotides are TGCAGTGCTAGAGATTTGGGGAGACTAGAGGGCCCTACGCAGTATTTT. Protein sequence: CSARDLGRLEGPTQYF.

This clonotype has a count of ten or more. The chain carries TRBV20-1 and TRBJ2-5; 7 nucleotides line up with TRBD2. CDR1 is DFQATT and CDR2 is SNEGSKA in the germline V gene (reference sequence). The CDR3 has 14 residues. Trimming cost V 4 bases and J 0 bases; bases outside gene matches: 5. DNA for the CDR3: TGCAGTGCTACTGATAGCGGGTACCAAGAGACCCAGTACTTC. Translation: CSATDSGYQETQYF.

This clonotype was recorded many times. The V call is TRBV6-1, the J call TRBJ1-2; 8 nucleotides agree with TRBD1. V lost 6 bases and J lost 4; bases outside the gene matches: 10. In germline, CDR1 is MNHNS, CDR2 SASEGT. The CDR3 spans 15 residues. CDR3 DNA: TGTGCCAGCAGCCCCGGGACAGGAGCCTTCTATGGCTACACCTTC. It is translated as CASSPGTGAFYGYTF.

In this sample, this clonotype turned up a few times. This sequence joins TRBV25-1 and TRBJ2-5, with 15 nucleotides matching TRBD2. The CDR3 loop spans 17 amino acids. V was clipped by 2 bases and J by 5 bases; unmatched bases: 6. Germline CDR1 reads MGHDK; CDR2 reads SYGVNS. The CDR3 nucleotides are TGTGCCAGCAGTGAAGGGACTAGCGGGAGGTATGGGGAGACCCAGTACTTC. Translating gives CASSEGTSGRYGETQYF.

This clonotype was seen once. The V call is TRBV5-1, the J call TRBJ2-3; 8 nucleotides align to TRBD2. The V gene's germline CDR1 is SGHRS and CDR2 YFSETQ. With 8 bases clipped from V and 4 bases from J, the junction kept 9 bases outside the gene matches. This CDR3 comprises 14 residues. The CDR3 sequence is CASQAGAGADTQYF. DNA for the CDR3: TGCGCCAGTCAAGCGGGAGCAGGAGCAGATACGCAGTATTTT.